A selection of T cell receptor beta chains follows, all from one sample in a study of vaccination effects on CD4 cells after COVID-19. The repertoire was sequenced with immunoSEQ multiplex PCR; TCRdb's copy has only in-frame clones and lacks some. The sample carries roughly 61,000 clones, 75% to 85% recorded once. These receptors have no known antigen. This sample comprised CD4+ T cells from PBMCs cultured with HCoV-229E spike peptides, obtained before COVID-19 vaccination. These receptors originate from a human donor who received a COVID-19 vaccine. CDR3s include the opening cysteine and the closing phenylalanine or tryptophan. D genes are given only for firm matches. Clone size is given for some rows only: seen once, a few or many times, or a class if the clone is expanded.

CDR3 protein: CASSPAWGGGSQETQYF; CDR3 DNA: TGTGCCAGCAGCCCCGCCTGGGGGGGCGGGTCACAAGAGACCCAGTACTTC; J gene: TRBJ2-5; clone size: .; V gene: TRBV3-1/TRBV3-2; D gene: .
CDR3 protein: CASSQGTAGNTIYF; CDR3 DNA: TGTGCCAGCAGCCAAGGGACAGCAGGAAACACCATATATTTT; J gene: TRBJ1-3; clone size: .; V gene: TRBV14; D gene: .
CDR3 protein: CASSRVINQPQHF; CDR3 DNA: TGTGCCAGCAGCCGAGTGATAAATCAGCCCCAGCATTTT; J gene: TRBJ1-5; clone size: .; V gene: TRBV6-5; D gene: .
CDR3 protein: CASSLSFFTDTQYF; CDR3 DNA: TGCGCCAGCAGCTTGTCCTTCTTCACAGATACGCAGTATTTT; J gene: TRBJ2-3; clone size: .; V gene: TRBV5-1; D gene: .
CDR3 protein: CASSTQGHSYNEQFF; CDR3 DNA: TGTGCCAGCAGCACACAGGGACACTCCTACAATGAGCAGTTCTTC; J gene: TRBJ2-1; clone size: .; V gene: TRBV7-3; D gene: .
CDR3 protein: CASSLRRIEQFF; CDR3 DNA: TGTGCCAGCAGTTTAAGACGAATTGAGCAGTTCTTC; J gene: TRBJ2-1; clone size: .; V gene: TRBV28; D gene: .
CDR3 protein: CASSPGTLDVLTF; CDR3 DNA: TGTGCCAGCAGCCCCGGGACGCTTGACGTCCTGACTTTC; J gene: TRBJ2-6; clone size: .; V gene: TRBV3-1/TRBV3-2; D gene: .
CDR3 protein: CASSPGSGNTIYF; CDR3 DNA: TGCGCCAGCAGTCCCGGTTCGGGGAACACCATATATTTT; J gene: TRBJ1-3; clone size: .; V gene: TRBV10-1; D gene: .
CDR3 protein: CATSDRGTSGFTQTQYF; CDR3 DNA: TGTGCCACCAGTGACCGAGGGACTAGCGGGTTTACTCAGACCCAGTACTTC; J gene: TRBJ2-5; clone size: .; V gene: TRBV24-1; D gene: TRBD2
CDR3 protein: CASENRGDYGYTF; CDR3 DNA: TGTGCCAGCGAGAACAGGGGAGACTATGGCTACACCTTC; J gene: TRBJ1-2; clone size: .; V gene: TRBV28; D gene: TRBD1
CDR3 protein: CASSQLVQETQYF; CDR3 DNA: TGTGCCAGTAGCCAACTAGTACAAGAGACCCAGTACTTC; J gene: TRBJ2-5; clone size: .; V gene: TRBV19; D gene: .
CDR3 protein: CASSYRTGELFF; CDR3 DNA: TGTGCCAGCAGTTACAGAACCGGGGAGCTGTTTTTT; J gene: TRBJ2-2; clone size: few; V gene: TRBV12-3/TRBV12-4; D gene: .